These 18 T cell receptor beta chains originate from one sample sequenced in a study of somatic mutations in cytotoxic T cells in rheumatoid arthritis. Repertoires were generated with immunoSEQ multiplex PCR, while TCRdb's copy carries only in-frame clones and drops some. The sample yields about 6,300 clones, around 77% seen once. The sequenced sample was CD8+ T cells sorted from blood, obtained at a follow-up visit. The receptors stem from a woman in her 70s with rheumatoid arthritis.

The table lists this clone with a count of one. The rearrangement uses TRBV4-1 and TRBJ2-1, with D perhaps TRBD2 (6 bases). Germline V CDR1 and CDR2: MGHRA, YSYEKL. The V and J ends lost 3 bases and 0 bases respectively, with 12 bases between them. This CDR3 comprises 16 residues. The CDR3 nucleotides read TGCGCCAGCAGCCAGGGACTTCCAAGCTCCTACAATGAGCAGTTCTTC. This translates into CASSQGLPSSYNEQFF.

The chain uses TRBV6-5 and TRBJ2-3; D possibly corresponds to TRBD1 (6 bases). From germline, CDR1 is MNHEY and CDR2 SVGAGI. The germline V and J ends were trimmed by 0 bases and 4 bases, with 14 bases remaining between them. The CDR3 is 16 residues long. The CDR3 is CASSYSRLQGPDTQYF. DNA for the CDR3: TGTGCCAGCAGTTACTCGAGATTACAGGGACCAGATACGCAGTATTTT.

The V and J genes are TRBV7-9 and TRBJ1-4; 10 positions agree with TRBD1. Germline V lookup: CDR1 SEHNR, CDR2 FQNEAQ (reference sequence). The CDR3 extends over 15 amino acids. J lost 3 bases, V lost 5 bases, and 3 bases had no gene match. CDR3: CASSGGTGANEKLFF. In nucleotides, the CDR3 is TGTGCCAGCAGCGGCGGGACAGGGGCTAATGAAAAACTGTTTTTT.

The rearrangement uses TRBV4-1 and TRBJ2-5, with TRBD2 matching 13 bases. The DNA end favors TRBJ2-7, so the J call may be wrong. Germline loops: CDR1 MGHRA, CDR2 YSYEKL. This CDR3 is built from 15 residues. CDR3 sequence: CASSLGLAGSYEQYF. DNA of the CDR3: TGCGCCAGCAGCCTGGGACTAGCGGGAAGCTACGAGCAGTACTTC.

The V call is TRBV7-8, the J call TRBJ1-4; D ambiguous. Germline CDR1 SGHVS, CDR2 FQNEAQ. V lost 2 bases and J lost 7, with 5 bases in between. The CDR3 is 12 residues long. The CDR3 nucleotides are TGTGCCAGCAGCTTATCGGTTGAAAAACTGTTTTTT. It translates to CASSLSVEKLFF.

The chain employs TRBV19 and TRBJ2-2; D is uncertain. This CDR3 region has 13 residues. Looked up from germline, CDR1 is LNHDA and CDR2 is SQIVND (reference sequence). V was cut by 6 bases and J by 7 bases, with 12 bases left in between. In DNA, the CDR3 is TGTGCCAGTAGCTCCGACACCAACGGGGAGCTGTTTTTT. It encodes CASSSDTNGELFF.

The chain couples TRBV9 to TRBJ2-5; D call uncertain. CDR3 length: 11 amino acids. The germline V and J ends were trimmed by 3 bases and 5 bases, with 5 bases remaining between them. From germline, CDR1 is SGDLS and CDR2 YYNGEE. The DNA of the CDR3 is TGTGCCAGCAGCGGAAGTGAGACCCAGTACTTC. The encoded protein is CASSGSETQYF. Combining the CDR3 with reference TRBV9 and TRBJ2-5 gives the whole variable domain DSGVTQTPKHLITATGQRVTLRCSPRSGDLSVYWYQQSLDQGLQFLIQYYNGEERAKGNILERFSAQQFPDLHSELNLSSLELGDSALYFCASSGSETQYFGPGTRLLVL.

The chain's CDR3 is CATGSDKTSYEQYF. The DNA of the CDR3 is TGTGCCACCGGTTCGGACAAAACTAGCTACGAGCAGTACTTC. The V call is TRBV2, the J call TRBJ2-5; D tentatively reads TRBD1 or TRBD2 (5 bases each). Matching the DNA end better, TRBJ2-7 makes the J call doubtful. Germline V CDR1 and CDR2: SNHLY, FYNNEI. This CDR3 contains 14 residues.

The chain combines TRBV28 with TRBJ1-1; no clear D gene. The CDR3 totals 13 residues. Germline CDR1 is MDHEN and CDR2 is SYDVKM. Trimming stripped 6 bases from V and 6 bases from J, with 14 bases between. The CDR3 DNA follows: TGTGCCAGCAGCCTGATTAAAGGCGCTGAAGCTTTCTTT. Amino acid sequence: CASSLIKGAEAFF.

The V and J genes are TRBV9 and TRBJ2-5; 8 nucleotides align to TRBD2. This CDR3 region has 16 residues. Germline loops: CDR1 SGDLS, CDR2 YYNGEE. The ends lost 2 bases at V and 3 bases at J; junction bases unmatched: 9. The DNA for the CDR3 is TGTGCCAGCAGCGTGGAAGCGGGGGAGGGCAAAGAGACCCAGTACTTC. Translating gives CASSVEAGEGKETQYF.

CDR3: CASSLGLTSWYEQYF. In nucleotides, the CDR3 is TGTGCCAGCAGCTTAGGGCTTACGAGTTGGTACGAGCAGTACTTC. The chain is built from TRBV7-8 and TRBJ2-7; D ambiguous. V was cut by 1 base and J by 4 bases, with 14 bases left in between. There are 15 residues in the CDR3. CDR1 and CDR2 from the germline V gene are SGHVS and FQNEAQ.

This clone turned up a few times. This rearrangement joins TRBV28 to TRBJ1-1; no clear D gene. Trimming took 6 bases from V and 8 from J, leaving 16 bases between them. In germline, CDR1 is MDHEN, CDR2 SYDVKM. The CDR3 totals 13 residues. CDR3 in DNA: TGTGCCAGCAGCCAGTCAGGATTGATCGAAGCTTTCTTT. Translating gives CASSQSGLIEAFF.

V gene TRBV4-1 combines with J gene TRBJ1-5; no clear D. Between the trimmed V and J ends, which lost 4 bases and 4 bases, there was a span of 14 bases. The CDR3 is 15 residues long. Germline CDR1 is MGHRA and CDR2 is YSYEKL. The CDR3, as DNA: TGCGCCAGCAGCCCTTTTCTCGCGCAAAATCAGCCCCAGCATTTT. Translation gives CASSPFLAQNQPQHF.

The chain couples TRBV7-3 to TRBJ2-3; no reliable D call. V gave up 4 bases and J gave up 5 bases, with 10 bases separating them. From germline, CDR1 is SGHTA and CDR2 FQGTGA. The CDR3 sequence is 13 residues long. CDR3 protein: CASSSLPGDTQYF. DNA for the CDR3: TGTGCCAGCAGCTCCCTTCCTGGAGATACGCAGTATTTT.

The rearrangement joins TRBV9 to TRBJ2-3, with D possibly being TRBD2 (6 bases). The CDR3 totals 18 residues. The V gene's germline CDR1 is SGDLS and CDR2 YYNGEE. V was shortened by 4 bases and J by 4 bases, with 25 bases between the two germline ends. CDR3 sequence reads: CASSINPRSGEVADTQYF. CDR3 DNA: TGTGCCAGCAGCATTAACCCCAGGTCGGGAGAGGTAGCAGATACGCAGTATTTT. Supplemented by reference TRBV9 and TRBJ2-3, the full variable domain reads DSGVTQTPKHLITATGQRVTLRCSPRSGDLSVYWYQQSLDQGLQFLIQYYNGEERAKGNILERFSAQQFPDLHSELNLSSLELGDSALYFCASSINPRSGEVADTQYFGPGTRLTVL.

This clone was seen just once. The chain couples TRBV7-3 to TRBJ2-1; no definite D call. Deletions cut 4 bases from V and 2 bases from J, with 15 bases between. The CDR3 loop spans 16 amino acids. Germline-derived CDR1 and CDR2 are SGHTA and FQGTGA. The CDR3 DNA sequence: TGTGCCAGCAGCTCGCAAGCGCATATGACCTACAATGAGCAGTTCTTC. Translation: CASSSQAHMTYNEQFF.

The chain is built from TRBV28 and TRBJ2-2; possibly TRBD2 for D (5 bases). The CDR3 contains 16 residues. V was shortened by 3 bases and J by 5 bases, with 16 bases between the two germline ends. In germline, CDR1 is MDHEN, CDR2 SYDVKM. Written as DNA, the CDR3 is TGTGCCAGCAGTTTTCTTCCAGCGGATAAGACCGGGGAGCTGTTTTTT. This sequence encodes CASSFLPADKTGELFF.

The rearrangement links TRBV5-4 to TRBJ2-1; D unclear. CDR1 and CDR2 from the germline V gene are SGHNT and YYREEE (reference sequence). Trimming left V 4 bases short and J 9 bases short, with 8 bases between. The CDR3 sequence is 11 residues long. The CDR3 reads CASSAGREQFF. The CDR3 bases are TGTGCCAGCAGCGCTGGCCGTGAGCAGTTCTTC.